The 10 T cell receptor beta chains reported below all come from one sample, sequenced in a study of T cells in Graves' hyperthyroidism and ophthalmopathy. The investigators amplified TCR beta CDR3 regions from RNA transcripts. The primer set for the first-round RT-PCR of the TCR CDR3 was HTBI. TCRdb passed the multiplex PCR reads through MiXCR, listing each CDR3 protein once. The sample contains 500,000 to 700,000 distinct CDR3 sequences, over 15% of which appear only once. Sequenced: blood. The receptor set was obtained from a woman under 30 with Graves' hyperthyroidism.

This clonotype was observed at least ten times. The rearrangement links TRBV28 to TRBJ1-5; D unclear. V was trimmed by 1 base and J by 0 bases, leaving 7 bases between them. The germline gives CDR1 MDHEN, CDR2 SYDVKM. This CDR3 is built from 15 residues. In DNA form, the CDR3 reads TGTGCCAGCAGTTTATACGGGGTTAGCAATCAGCCCCAGCATTTT. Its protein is CASSLYGVSNQPQHF.

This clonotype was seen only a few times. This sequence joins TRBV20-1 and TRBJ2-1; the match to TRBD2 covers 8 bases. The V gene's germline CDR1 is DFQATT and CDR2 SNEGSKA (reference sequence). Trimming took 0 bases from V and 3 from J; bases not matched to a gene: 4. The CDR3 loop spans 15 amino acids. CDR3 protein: CSARESGGLYNEQFF. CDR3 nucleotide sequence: TGCAGTGCTAGAGAATCGGGGGGGCTCTACAATGAGCAGTTCTTC.

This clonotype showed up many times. The CDR3 nucleotides are TGTGCCAGCAGCTTTCAGGGGGCGTACGAGCAGTACTTC. As protein: CASSFQGAYEQYF. This chain uses TRBV7-2 with TRBJ2-7; 8 nucleotides agree with TRBD1. Germline CDR1 reads SGHTA; CDR2 reads FQGNSA. V was pared by 3 bases and J by 4 bases, with 2 bases of the junction left unmatched. The CDR3 runs 13 residues.

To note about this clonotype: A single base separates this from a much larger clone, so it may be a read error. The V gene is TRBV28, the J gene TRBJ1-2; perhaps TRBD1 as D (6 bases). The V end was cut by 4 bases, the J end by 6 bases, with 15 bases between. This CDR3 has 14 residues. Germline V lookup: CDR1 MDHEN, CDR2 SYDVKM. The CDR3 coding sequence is TGTGCCAGCAGTTCTACGGACAGCAACCATGGCTACACCTTC. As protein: CASSSTDSNHGYTF.

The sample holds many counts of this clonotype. The CDR3 DNA reads as TGCGCCAGCAGCCAAGGCGTAGGGGAGTATCAGCCCCAGCATTTT. Protein product: CASSQGVGEYQPQHF. The chain joins TRBV4-3 to TRBJ1-5; tentative D call: TRBD1 (5 bases). CDR3 length: 15 amino acids. V lost 1 base and J 5 bases, leaving 12 bases between the germline ends. Germline CDR1 is LGHNA and CDR2 is YSLEER.

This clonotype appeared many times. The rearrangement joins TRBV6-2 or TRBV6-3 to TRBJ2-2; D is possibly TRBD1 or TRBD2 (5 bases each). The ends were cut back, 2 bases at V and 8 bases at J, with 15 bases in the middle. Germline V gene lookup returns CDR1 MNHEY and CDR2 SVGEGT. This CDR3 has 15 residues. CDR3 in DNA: TGTGCCAGCAGTTACGCTGCCGGGACGTCAGGGGAGCTGTTTTTT. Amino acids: CASSYAAGTSGELFF.

As DNA, the CDR3 is TGTGCCAGCAGCTTAGAAGAAAAGGGGGCTGGAGTGACCCAGTACTTC. This gives the protein CASSLEEKGAGVTQYF. The chain carries TRBV11-2 and TRBJ2-5; 7 nucleotides match TRBD1. Germline values: CDR1 SGHAT, CDR2 FQNNGV. The CDR3 is made up of 16 amino acids. V trimming: 0 bases; J trimming: 7 bases; junction bases outside the gene matches: 11.

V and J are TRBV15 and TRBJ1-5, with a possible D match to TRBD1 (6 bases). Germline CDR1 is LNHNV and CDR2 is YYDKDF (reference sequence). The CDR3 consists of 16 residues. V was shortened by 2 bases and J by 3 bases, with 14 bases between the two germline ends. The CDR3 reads CATSRPTGQFNQPQHF. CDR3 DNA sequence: TGTGCCACCAGCAGACCTACCGGACAGTTCAATCAGCCCCAGCATTTT.

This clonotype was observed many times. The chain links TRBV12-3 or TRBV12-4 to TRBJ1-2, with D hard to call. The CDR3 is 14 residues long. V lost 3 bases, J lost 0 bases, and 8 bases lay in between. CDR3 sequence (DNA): TGTGCCAGCAGTTTCGGCAGCCCTAACTATGGCTACACCTTC. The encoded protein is CASSFGSPNYGYTF.

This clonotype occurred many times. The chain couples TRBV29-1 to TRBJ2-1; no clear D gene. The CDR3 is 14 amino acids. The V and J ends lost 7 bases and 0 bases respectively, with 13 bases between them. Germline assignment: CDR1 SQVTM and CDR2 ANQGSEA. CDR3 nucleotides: TGCAGCGCTGTAACCGGAGCCTCCTACAATGAGCAGTTCTTC. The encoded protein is CSAVTGASYNEQFF.